This T cell receptor beta chain was recovered during a study of T cells in Graves' hyperthyroidism and ophthalmopathy. Newly diagnosed patients aged 18 to 65 had hyperthyroidism of under 2 months' duration. There were TCR beta CDR3 regions amplified from RNA transcripts. HTBI primers were the set used in a first-round RT-PCR of the TCR CDR3. One entry per CDR3 protein, called by TCRdb with MiXCR from the multiplex PCR reads. This table holds 800,000 or so distinct CDR3 sequences, around 39% found once. Trimming removed 6 bases from V and 7 bases from J; junction bases left unmatched: 5. The CDR3 is made up of 12 amino acids.

The sequence came from a man younger than 35 with Graves' hyperthyroidism. Source material: blood. V and J are TRBV12-3 or TRBV12-4 and TRBJ2-7; TRBD2 matches at 8 bases. The CDR3 DNA is TGTGCCAGCAGAAGCGGGAGTAATGAGCAGTACTTC. Amino acid sequence: CASRSGSNEQYF.